What follows is one T cell receptor beta chain and its context. What it binds is not known. Other DNA sequences in the same sample also yield this CDR3. CDR1 is MNHEY, CDR2 SMNVEV, per germline (reference sequence). This CDR3 comprises 15 residues. V lost 5 bases to trimming and J lost 6 bases; unmatched junction nucleotides: 4. This sample was included in a study of shared clonotypes between healthy human individuals. Study-level information: Two women and three men aged 18 to 49 served as donors. Plates per donor: three CD4 naive, three CD4 memory, two CD8 naive, one CD8 memory. Study-level findings and limits: Few donors restricted represented genetic and exposure-history diversity. Clonotype sharing among donors likely depends on sequencing depth.

The repertoire was sequenced with immunoSEQ multiplex PCR; TCRdb's copy has only in-frame clones and lacks some. The table records 500,000 to 700,000 clones, roughly 95% of them present only once. Terminally differentiated effector memory CD45RA+ cells were excluded by CCR7 positive selection of CD45RO-negative cells. This TCR came from a woman between 25 and 40 years old in good health. This chain uses TRBV27 with TRBJ2-1; 13 positions agree with TRBD2. The sequencing sample was made of naive CD8+ T cells sorted from blood. CDR3 residues: CASSPGTSGINEQFF. CDR3 sequence (DNA): TGTGCCAGCAGTCCCGGGACTAGCGGGATCAATGAGCAGTTCTTC.